This T cell receptor beta chain came from a study of blood T cell repertoires in COVID-19. About the study: Spain, Italy and the United States supplied samples that represented acute and convalescent COVID-19. The cDNA or gDNA used as material had been derived from T cells, B-cell-depleted T cells, or PBMCs.

Germline CDR1 and CDR2: LNHDA and SQIVND (reference sequence). The CDR3 runs to 13 residues. The V and J ends lost 5 bases and 3 bases respectively, with 11 bases between them. How the authors handled the data: By means of reference gene primer amplification, nucleated cell counts were estimated. Assay: immunoSEQ multiplex PCR; the TCRdb copy retains only in-frame clones and omits some. The DNA was the basis for D and trimming; V, J and clone size are from that table. The sample carries roughly 69,000 clones, around 87% recorded once. Sequenced sample: peripheral blood. V and J are TRBV19 and TRBJ2-7; no reliable D call. The TCR sequence derives from a man aged 50-60 years with acute or convalescent COVID-19. The CDR3: CASSRTYYYEQYF. The CDR3 nucleotides are TGTGCCAGTAGTCGTACCTATTACTACGAGCAGTACTTC.